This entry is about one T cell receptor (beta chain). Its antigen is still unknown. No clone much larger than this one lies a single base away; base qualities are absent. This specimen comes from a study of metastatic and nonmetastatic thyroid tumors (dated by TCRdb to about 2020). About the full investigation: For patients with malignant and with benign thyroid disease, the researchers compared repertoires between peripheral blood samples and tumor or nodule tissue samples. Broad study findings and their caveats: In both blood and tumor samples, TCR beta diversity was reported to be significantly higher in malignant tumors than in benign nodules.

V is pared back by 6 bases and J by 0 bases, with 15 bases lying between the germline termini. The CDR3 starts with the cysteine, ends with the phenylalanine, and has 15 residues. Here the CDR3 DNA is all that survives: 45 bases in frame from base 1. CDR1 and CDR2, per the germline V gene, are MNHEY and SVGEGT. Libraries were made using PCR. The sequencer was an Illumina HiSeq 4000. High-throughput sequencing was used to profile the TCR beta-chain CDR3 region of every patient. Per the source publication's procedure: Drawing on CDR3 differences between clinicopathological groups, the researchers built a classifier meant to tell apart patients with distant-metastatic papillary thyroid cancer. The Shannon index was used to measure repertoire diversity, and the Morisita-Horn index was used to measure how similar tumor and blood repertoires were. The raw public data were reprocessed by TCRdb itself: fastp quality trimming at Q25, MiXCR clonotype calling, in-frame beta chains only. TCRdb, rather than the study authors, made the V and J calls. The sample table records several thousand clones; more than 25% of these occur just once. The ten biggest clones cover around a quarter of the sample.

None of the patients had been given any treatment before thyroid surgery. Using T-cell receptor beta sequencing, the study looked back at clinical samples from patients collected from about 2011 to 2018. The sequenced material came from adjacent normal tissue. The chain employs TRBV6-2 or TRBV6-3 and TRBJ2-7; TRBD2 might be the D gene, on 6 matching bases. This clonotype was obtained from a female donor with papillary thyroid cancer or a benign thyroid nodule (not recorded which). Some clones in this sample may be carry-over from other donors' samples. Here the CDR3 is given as CASREGGGTSYEQYF. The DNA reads TGTGCCAGCAGGGAAGGTGGCGGGACCTCCTACGAGCAGTACTTC.